The 24 T cell receptor beta chains below come from one sample, sequenced in a study of post-analysis software for immune sequencing data. Study outcomes and limitations: TRBV segments more frequent in patients than in controls numbered a few and included TRBV5-6, TRBV5-1 and TRBV20-1.

TCR beta cDNA libraries had unique molecular identifiers. One entry per CDR3 protein, called by TCRdb with MiXCR from the PCR reads. The sample gives roughly 650,000 distinct CDR3 sequences, roughly three fifths of which show up once; 10% to 12% is in the top ten. No antigen is known for these receptors. The sequenced sample was blood. All receptors come from a girl aged 2 to 10 with multiple sclerosis.

In this sample, this clonotype turned up many times. This rearrangement joins TRBV13 to TRBJ1-2; possible D gene TRBD1, 6 bases. From germline, CDR1 is PRHDT and CDR2 FYEKMQ (reference sequence). This CDR3 is 14 amino acids long. V was trimmed by 5 bases and J by 6 bases, leaving 16 bases between them. CDR3 amino acids: CASSPGGRADGYTF. The CDR3 DNA follows: TGTGCCAGCAGCCCCGGGGGGCGGGCTGATGGCTACACCTTC. The whole variable domain, remainder taken from reference TRBV13 and TRBJ1-2, is AAGVIQSPRHLIKEKRETATLKCYPIPRHDTVYWYQQGPGQDPQFLISFYEKMQSDKGSIPDRFSAQQFSDYHSELNMSSLELGDSALYFCASSPGGRADGYTFGSGTRLTVV.

The rearrangement links TRBV20-1 to TRBJ2-1; D gene unclear. The germline V and J ends were trimmed by 4 bases and 2 bases, with 12 bases remaining between them. From germline, CDR1 is DFQATT and CDR2 SNEGSKA (reference sequence). This CDR3 region has 14 residues. The CDR3 sequence: CSAMISGTYNEQFF. DNA for the CDR3: TGCAGTGCTATGATTAGTGGGACCTACAATGAGCAGTTCTTC.

V and J are TRBV4-1 and TRBJ2-7; 8 nucleotides agree with TRBD2. Trimming cost V 0 bases and J 3 bases; bases outside gene matches: 13. In germline, CDR1 is MGHRA, CDR2 YSYEKL. The CDR3 spans 18 residues. As DNA, the CDR3 is TGCGCCAGCAGCCAAGAGATGCTGGGCGGAGCGGGAGTCTACGAGCAGTACTTC. Its protein product is CASSQEMLGGAGVYEQYF.

This rearrangement joins TRBV12-5 to TRBJ2-3; unclear D gene. The CDR3 is made up of 13 amino acids. The V end was cut by 7 bases, the J end by 0 bases, with 8 bases between. Germline V lookup: CDR1 LGHNT, CDR2 FRNRAP. CDR3 protein: CASVHESTDTQYF. As DNA, the CDR3 is TGTGCTAGTGTGCACGAAAGCACAGATACGCAGTATTTT. The variable domain in full, completed from reference TRBV12-5 and TRBJ2-3, reads DARVTQTPRHKVTEMGQEVTMRCQPILGHNTVFWYRQTMMQGLELLAYFRNRAPLDDSGMPKDRFSAEMPDATLATLKIQPSEPRDSAVYFCASVHESTDTQYFGPGTRLTVL.

The rearrangement links TRBV5-1 to TRBJ2-1; 11 bases line up with TRBD2. The CDR3 has 15 residues. Germline values: CDR1 SGHRS, CDR2 YFSETQ. V shed 4 bases and J 5 bases; nucleotides not matched to a gene: 5. The CDR3 coding sequence is TGCGCCAGCAGCCCACTAGCGGGGGTGAACAATGAGCAGTTCTTC. It encodes CASSPLAGVNNEQFF.

This clonotype turned up a few times. V usage is TRBV12-3 or TRBV12-4 and J usage is TRBJ2-1; a possible D gene is TRBD2 (6 bases). Deletions cut 3 bases from V and 5 bases from J, with 8 bases between. The CDR3 has 13 amino acids. The DNA of the CDR3 is TGTGCCAGCAGTTTTTGGGAGGACAATGAGCAGTTCTTC. Amino acids: CASSFWEDNEQFF.

V is TRBV20-1 and J is TRBJ2-7; D is ambiguous. Germline CDR1 reads DFQATT; CDR2 reads SNEGSKA (reference sequence). This CDR3 comprises 12 residues. V gave up 6 bases and J gave up 4 bases, with 13 bases separating them. The CDR3 DNA follows: TGCAGTGCGAAGGGTCTCCGGTACGAGCAGTACTTC. Translation: CSAKGLRYEQYF.

CDR3 residues: CASSSLGLAGGEEQFF. As DNA, the CDR3 is TGCGCCAGCAGCTCGCTGGGACTAGCGGGGGGCGAGGAGCAGTTCTTC. The chain links TRBV5-1 to TRBJ2-1; 15 bases match TRBD2. Germline loops: CDR1 SGHRS, CDR2 YFSETQ. There are 16 residues in the CDR3. The ends lost 3 bases at V and 10 bases at J; junction bases unmatched: 8.

A few counts support this clonotype. This chain uses TRBV4-2 with TRBJ2-1; a weak D match, TRBD2 (5 bases). CDR3 length: 15 amino acids. Looked up from germline, CDR1 is LGHNA and CDR2 is YNFKEQ. V lost 6 bases to trimming and J lost 5 bases, with 17 bases between them. CDR3 loop: CASSLGVSVNNEQFF. CDR3 DNA: TGTGCCAGCAGTCTCGGGGTTTCCGTTAACAATGAGCAGTTCTTC.

CDR3 in amino acids: CASSPTGRGQPQHF. The CDR3 DNA reads TGTGCCAGCAGTCCTACAGGGAGGGGGCAGCCCCAGCATTTT. The gene calls are TRBV12-3 or TRBV12-4 and TRBJ1-5, with D maybe TRBD1 (6 bases). With 5 bases removed from V and 7 bases from J, the gap between germline ends came to 15 bases. This CDR3 is built from 14 residues.

The chain couples TRBV24-1 to TRBJ2-7; 9 positions agree with TRBD1. The J call may be mistaken, given a closer DNA end match to TRBJ2-5. The germline V gene encodes CDR1 KGHDR and CDR2 SFDVKD. The CDR3 contains 14 residues. CDR3 sequence reads: CATSVGQGIETQYF. CDR3 nucleotide sequence: TGTGCCACCAGTGTTGGACAGGGGATCGAGACCCAGTACTTC.

The chain links TRBV4-3 to TRBJ2-2, with D unclear. The CDR3 length is 12 residues. The germline CDR1 and CDR2 sequences are LGHNA and YSLEER. Trimming removed 0 bases at V and 7 bases at J, with 3 bases between. This CDR3 is CASSQEYGELFF. CDR3 DNA: TGCGCCAGCAGCCAAGAGTACGGGGAGCTGTTTTTT.

To note about this clonotype: A read error may account for a junction end that differs from germline. The V gene is TRBV7-8, the J gene TRBJ2-7; D is perhaps TRBD1 (6 bases). The CDR3 loop spans 15 amino acids. The germline gives CDR1 SGHVS, CDR2 FQNEAQ. CDR3 nucleotide sequence: TGTGCCAGCAGCTTGGGCAGGGGCCCTTCCTACGGGCAGTACTTC. It yields the protein CASSLGRGPSYGQYF.

The chain recombines TRBV4-1 with TRBJ2-1; 12 bases are a match to TRBD2. V was clipped by 2 bases and J by 2 bases; unmatched bases: 4. CDR1 is MGHRA, CDR2 YSYEKL, per germline. CDR3 length: 17 amino acids. The CDR3 spells CASSQLAGGPPYNEQFF. CDR3 DNA: TGCGCCAGCAGCCAACTAGCGGGAGGGCCGCCCTACAATGAGCAGTTCTTC.

This clonotype has just a few counts. The rearrangement links TRBV6-5 to TRBJ2-3; TRBD2 matches 11 bases. V gave up 2 bases and J gave up 8 bases; unmatched junction bases: 18. There are 19 residues in the CDR3. Germline CDR1 MNHEY, CDR2 SVGAGI. The CDR3 here is CASSYGVLAGGSPLGTQYF. The CDR3 bases are TGTGCCAGCAGTTACGGGGTTCTAGCGGGGGGCTCCCCCCTGGGTACGCAGTATTTT.

CDR3 nucleotides: TGCGCCAGCAGCCGACAGCCTAGCAGCTCCTATAATTCACCCCTCCACTTT. Amino acid sequence: CASSRQPSSSYNSPLHF. J is TRBJ1-6 and V is TRBV5-1; D might be TRBD1 (5 bases). Germline CDR1 is SGHRS and CDR2 is YFSETQ. V lost 4 bases, J lost 0 bases, and 14 bases lay in between. The CDR3 has 17 residues.

This clonotype appeared once. The chain combines TRBV4-1 with TRBJ2-5, with 14 bases identical to TRBD2. The end of the DNA is better explained by TRBJ2-7, so the J call may be wrong. This CDR3 has 17 residues. CDR1 and CDR2 from the germline V gene are MGHRA and YSYEKL. DNA for the CDR3: TGCGCCAGCAGCCTCCAAGGGACTAGCGGGAGCGTCAACGAGCAGTACTTC. As protein: CASSLQGTSGSVNEQYF.

This clonotype has a handful of counts. The chain has TRBV10-3 and TRBJ2-7, with a possible D match to TRBD1 (6 bases). V was trimmed by 4 bases and J by 0 bases, leaving 10 bases between them. CDR1 is ENHRY, CDR2 SYGVKD, per germline. The CDR3 extends over 14 amino acids. Here the CDR3 reads CAISGRDNSYEQYF. The CDR3 DNA reads as TGTGCCATCAGTGGCCGGGACAACTCCTACGAGCAGTACTTC.

The chain couples TRBV20-1 to TRBJ1-2; 11 bases are a match to TRBD1. The CDR3 covers 14 residues. From germline, CDR1 is DFQATT and CDR2 SNEGSKA (reference sequence). After removal of 3 bases from V and 7 bases from J, the junction contained 7 bases not matched to a gene. The CDR3: CSASPPGQGGGYTF. Written as DNA, the CDR3 is TGCAGTGCTAGCCCCCCGGGACAGGGGGGTGGCTACACCTTC.

The chain is built from TRBV5-1 and TRBJ2-1; 8 nucleotides align to TRBD2. V shed 4 bases and J 6 bases; nucleotides not matched to a gene: 6. CDR1 and CDR2 (germline): SGHRS, YFSETQ. CDR3 length equals 14 residues. Here the CDR3 DNA reads TGCGCCAGCAGCATGACTAGCGTAGGCAATGAGCAGTTCTTC. Residues: CASSMTSVGNEQFF. Complete variable domain (other parts from reference TRBV5-1 and TRBJ2-1): KAGVTQTPRYLIKTRGQQVTLSCSPISGHRSVSWYQQTPGQGLQFLFEYFSETQRNKGNFPGRFSGRQFSNSRSEMNVSTLELGDSALYLCASSMTSVGNEQFFGPGTRLTVL.

Only a few counts were recorded for this clonotype. The genes are TRBV12-3 or TRBV12-4 and TRBJ1-6; D gene ambiguous. The CDR3 consists of 12 residues. Trimming stripped 3 bases from V and 10 bases from J, with 7 bases between. The CDR3 DNA sequence: TGTGCCAGCAGTTTCACAGAGTCACCCCTCCACTTT. Translation: CASSFTESPLHF.

The J gene is TRBJ2-7, the V gene TRBV20-1; 8 bases are a match to TRBD1. This CDR3 contains 15 residues. Germline-derived CDR1 and CDR2 are DFQATT and SNEGSKA (reference sequence). The J segment lost 2 bases and the V segment lost 2 bases, leaving 8 bases of the junction unmatched. CDR3 coding DNA: TGCAGTGCTAGACCCGGGACAGGCCTCCCCTACGAGCAGTACTTC. As protein: CSARPGTGLPYEQYF.

This chain uses TRBV6-1 with TRBJ1-3, with D unresolved. Trimming pared 8 bases from V and 4 bases from J, leaving 15 bases between. The CDR3 extends over 14 amino acids. Germline assignment: CDR1 MNHNS and CDR2 SASEGT. The CDR3 sequence: CASWEDPRGNTIYF. CDR3 coding DNA: TGTGCCAGCTGGGAGGATCCTAGGGGAAACACCATATATTTT.

The V call is TRBV5-1, the J call TRBJ1-1, with a tentative D call TRBD1 (6 bases). V gave up 4 bases and J gave up 4 bases, with 11 bases separating them. The CDR3 length is 13 residues. Looked up from germline, CDR1 is SGHRS and CDR2 is YFSETQ. In DNA form, the CDR3 reads TGCGCCAGCAGCCCGCTGGGGGCCACTGAAGCTTTCTTT. It codes for CASSPLGATEAFF. The whole variable domain, remainder taken from reference TRBV5-1 and TRBJ1-1, is KAGVTQTPRYLIKTRGQQVTLSCSPISGHRSVSWYQQTPGQGLQFLFEYFSETQRNKGNFPGRFSGRQFSNSRSEMNVSTLELGDSALYLCASSPLGATEAFFGQGTRLTVV.